This T cell receptor beta chain was recovered during a study of blood T cell repertoires in COVID-19. Study context: Samples came from the United States, Italy and Spain, spanning acute and convalescent COVID-19. T cells, B-cell-depleted T cells, or PBMCs supplied cDNA or gDNA.

Repertoires were generated with immunoSEQ multiplex PCR, while TCRdb's copy carries only in-frame clones and drops some. The data contain around 300,000 clones, roughly nine tenths of them singletons. Membership in each cohort depended on participant-reported clinical history. CDR1 MNHNY and CDR2 SVGAGI come from the germline V gene (reference sequence). The ends lost 5 bases at V and 0 bases at J; junction bases unmatched: 12. The length of the CDR3 is 19 residues. The sequenced sample consisted of PBMCs or T cells enriched from blood (not recorded which). The rearrangement joins TRBV6-6 to TRBJ1-6; TRBD1 matches 8 bases. The sequence was obtained from a woman in her thirties or forties who had recovered from COVID-19. The CDR3, as DNA: TGTGCCAGCAGTCGTCGGGCGACAGGGGCCCTCTCCTATAATTCACCCCTCCACTTT. This gives the protein CASSRRATGALSYNSPLHF.